The rows below give T cell receptor beta chains drawn from one sample of a study of T cell responses to AZD1222 COVID-19 vaccine. Clones were sequenced by immunoSEQ multiplex PCR, and TCRdb holds only the in-frame ones, with some missing. The table records 120,000 or so clones, roughly 87% of them present only once. The source material was peripheral blood, sampled on day 0 of AZD1222 vaccination. Receptors originate from an adult in good health. CDR3s include the opening cysteine and the closing phenylalanine or tryptophan. D genes are given only for firm matches. Size is stated for part of the rows, as once, few or many counts, or as a class when the clone is expanded.

D: TRBD1
J: TRBJ1-1
V: TRBV24-1
size: .
CDR3: CATRQGADTEAFF
DNA: TGTGCCACCAGACAGGGGGCCGACACTGAAGCTTTCTTT

D: .
J: TRBJ1-1
V: TRBV11-2
size: .
CDR3: CASSSLSTVNTEAFF
DNA: TGTGCCAGCAGCTCCCTCTCGACCGTGAACACTGAAGCTTTCTTT

D: .
J: TRBJ2-2
V: TRBV7-7
size: few
CDR3: CASSLDGLLNTGELFF
DNA: TGTGCCAGCAGCTTAGATGGGCTGCTGAACACCGGGGAGCTGTTTTTT

D: .
J: TRBJ2-2
V: TRBV5-5
size: .
CDR3: CASSTIKARGPSGELFF
DNA: TGTGCCAGCAGCACTATCAAAGCCCGGGGGCCAAGTGGGGAGCTGTTTTTT

D: .
J: TRBJ2-3
V: TRBV24-1
size: .
CDR3: CATSDSWTSTDTQYF
DNA: TGTGCCACCAGTGATTCCTGGACAAGCACAGATACGCAGTATTTT

D: TRBD2
J: TRBJ2-3
V: TRBV6-2/TRBV6-3
size: .
CDR3: CASSRRLAGVTDTQYF
DNA: TGTGCCAGCAGCCGGAGACTAGCGGGGGTCACAGATACGCAGTATTTT

D: .
J: TRBJ1-5
V: TRBV3-1/TRBV3-2
size: .
CDR3: CASSLGLQPQHF
DNA: TGTGCCAGCAGCCTCGGACTTCAGCCCCAGCATTTT

D: .
J: TRBJ1-5
V: TRBV6-5
size: .
CDR3: CASSRTGFGNQPQHF
DNA: TGTGCCAGCAGCCGGACCGGTTTTGGCAATCAGCCCCAGCATTTT

D: .
J: TRBJ2-7
V: TRBV19
size: .
CDR3: CASSTEAEIPYEQYF
DNA: TGTGCCAGTAGTACCGAGGCTGAGATCCCCTACGAGCAGTACTTC

D: TRBD1
J: TRBJ1-5
V: TRBV4-1
size: .
CDR3: CASSQLFRDRGPGNQPQHF
DNA: TGCGCCAGCAGCCAACTATTCCGGGACAGGGGGCCGGGCAATCAGCCCCAGCATTTT

D: .
J: TRBJ1-6
V: TRBV28
size: .
CDR3: CASRPENSPLHF
DNA: TGTGCCAGCAGGCCAGAAAATTCACCCCTCCACTTT

D: .
J: TRBJ1-2
V: TRBV13
size: .
CDR3: CASSLGRRGYTF
DNA: TGTGCCAGCAGCTTAGGCCGCAGGGGCTACACCTTC

D: .
J: TRBJ2-5
V: TRBV6-2/TRBV6-3
size: .
CDR3: CASSYSSPWQTQYF
DNA: TGTGCCAGCAGTTACTCGAGCCCGTGGCAGACCCAGTACTTC

D: TRBD1
J: TRBJ1-6
V: TRBV27
size: .
CDR3: CASSPDRVGSPLHF
DNA: TGTGCCAGCAGCCCCGACAGGGTTGGTTCACCCCTCCACTTT

D: TRBD1
J: TRBJ1-2
V: TRBV6-5
size: .
CDR3: CASSYSNGRGPDGYTF
DNA: TGTGCCAGCAGTTACTCGAATGGCAGGGGGCCTGATGGCTACACCTTC

D: TRBD1
J: TRBJ1-4
V: TRBV7-6
size: .
CDR3: CASSLKPGQGNEKLFF
DNA: TGTGCCAGCAGCCTAAAACCGGGACAGGGTAATGAAAAACTGTTTTTT

D: .
J: TRBJ1-3
V: TRBV5-1
size: .
CDR3: CASSQADRSSGNTIYF
DNA: TGCGCCAGCTCGCAGGCAGACCGGTCGTCTGGAAACACCATATATTTT

D: .
J: TRBJ1-1
V: TRBV5-1
size: .
CDR3: CASSLGPTNTEAFF
DNA: TGCGCCAGCAGCTTGGGACCGACTAACACTGAAGCTTTCTTT

D: .
J: TRBJ1-4
V: TRBV7-6
size: .
CDR3: CASSLYPKGKGEKLFF
DNA: TGTGCCAGCAGCTTATACCCCAAGGGAAAGGGGGAAAAACTGTTTTTT

D: TRBD2
J: TRBJ2-7
V: TRBV6-5
size: .
CDR3: CASTPGGAGYEQYF
DNA: TGTGCCAGCACTCCGGGAGGGGCAGGCTACGAGCAGTACTTC

D: .
J: TRBJ2-1
V: TRBV25-1
size: .
CDR3: CASSSRDTLMREQFF
DNA: TGTGCCAGCAGTTCCCGGGACACCCTAATGAGGGAGCAGTTCTTC

D: .
J: TRBJ1-5
V: TRBV6-2/TRBV6-3
size: .
CDR3: CASSYVQLNQPQHF
DNA: TGTGCCAGCAGTTACGTACAGCTAAATCAGCCCCAGCATTTT

D: .
J: TRBJ1-2
V: TRBV9
size: .
CDR3: CASSVGSSTYGYTF
DNA: TGTGCCAGCAGCGTAGGCAGCTCGACCTATGGCTACACCTTC

D: .
J: TRBJ1-1
V: TRBV29-1
size: once
CDR3: CSALRRGTEAFF
DNA: TGCAGCGCACTCCGTCGGGGGACTGAAGCTTTCTTT

D: .
J: TRBJ2-1
V: TRBV15
size: .
CDR3: CATSEDSRGYNEQFF
DNA: TGTGCCACCAGCGAAGACTCACGTGGGTACAATGAGCAGTTCTTC

D: .
J: TRBJ1-1
V: TRBV19
size: .
CDR3: CASSPAPYWGHTEAFF
DNA: TGTGCCAGTAGTCCAGCCCCCTACTGGGGGCATACTGAAGCTTTCTTT

D: .
J: TRBJ2-2
V: TRBV7-3
size: few
CDR3: CASSSVTGELFF
DNA: TGTGCCAGCAGCTCGGTAACCGGGGAGCTGTTTTTT

D: .
J: TRBJ2-3
V: TRBV7-9
size: .
CDR3: CASSPRGRGGSDTQYF
DNA: TGTGCCAGCAGCCCTCGGGGGCGAGGGGGATCAGATACGCAGTATTTT

D: .
J: TRBJ2-2
V: TRBV6-5
size: .
CDR3: CASRGANTGELFF
DNA: TGTGCCAGCAGGGGTGCGAACACCGGGGAGCTGTTTTTT

D: .
J: TRBJ2-1
V: TRBV30
size: .
CDR3: CAWSNSVEQFF
DNA: TGTGCCTGGAGTAATAGTGTTGAGCAGTTCTTC

D: .
J: TRBJ1-1
V: TRBV6-5
size: .
CDR3: CASSYGGVNTEAFF
DNA: TGTGCCAGCAGTTACGGAGGGGTGAACACTGAAGCTTTCTTT

D: .
J: TRBJ2-2
V: TRBV10-2
size: .
CDR3: CASLRVAATGELFF
DNA: TGCGCCAGCTTGAGGGTAGCAGCAACCGGGGAGCTGTTTTTT